This TCR beta chain was profiled in a study of cytomegalovirus exposure and HLA in healthy donors. In the study overall: Early released data comprised around 80 million unique TCRs from HLA-typed donors. Overall study results and limits: Cytomegalovirus status was reportedly diagnosed by the classifier with high specificity and sensitivity. It was shown in a later analysis that HLA-associated TCR beta chains were more clonally expanded than other, equally common chains.

Use of 60 Vbeta and 13 Jbeta primers characterized the PCR. The assay was immunoSEQ multiplex PCR, and TCRdb's table has in-frame clones only and misses some. The table includes about 170,000 clones, around 78% detected once. The CDR3 is 13 amino acids. In germline, CDR1 is MNHNY, CDR2 SVGAGI (reference sequence). With respect to this clone: What it binds is unknown. At one end, the junction sequence differs from germline, possibly due to a read error. In the same sample, other DNA sequences code for this CDR3.

The chain links TRBV6-6 to TRBJ2-7; D may be TRBD2 (5 bases). Sequenced: PBMCs. The receptor was derived from a woman younger than 45 in good health and CMV-seropositive. The CDR3 spells CASSYSADYEQYF. The CDR3 region has the DNA TGTGCCAGCAGTTATAGCGCCGACTACGAGCAGTATTTC.